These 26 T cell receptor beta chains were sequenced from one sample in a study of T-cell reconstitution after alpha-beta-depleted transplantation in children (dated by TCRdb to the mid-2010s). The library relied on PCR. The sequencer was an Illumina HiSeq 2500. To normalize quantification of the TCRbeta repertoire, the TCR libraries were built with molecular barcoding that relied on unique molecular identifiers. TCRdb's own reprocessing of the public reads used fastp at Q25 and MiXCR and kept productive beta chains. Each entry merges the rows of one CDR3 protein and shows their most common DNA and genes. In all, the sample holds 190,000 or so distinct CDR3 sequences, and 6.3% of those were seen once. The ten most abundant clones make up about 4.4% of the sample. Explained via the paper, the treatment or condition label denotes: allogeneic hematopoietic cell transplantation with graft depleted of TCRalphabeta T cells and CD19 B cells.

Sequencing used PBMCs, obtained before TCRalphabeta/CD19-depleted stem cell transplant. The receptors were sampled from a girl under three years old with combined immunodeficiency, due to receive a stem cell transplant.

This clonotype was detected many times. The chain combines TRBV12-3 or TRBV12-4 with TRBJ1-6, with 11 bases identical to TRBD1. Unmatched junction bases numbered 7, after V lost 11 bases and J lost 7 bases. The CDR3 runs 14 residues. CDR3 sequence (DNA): TGTGCCTCCACCAGGACAGGGGGCAATTCACCCCTCCACTTT. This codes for CASTRTGGNSPLHF.

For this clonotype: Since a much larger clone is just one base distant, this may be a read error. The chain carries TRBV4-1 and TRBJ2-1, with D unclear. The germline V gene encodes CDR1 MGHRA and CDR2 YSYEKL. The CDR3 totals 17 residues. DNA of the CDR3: TGCGCCATCAGCCAAGATTCGACTTCGCGGCCCTACAATGAGCAGTTCTTC. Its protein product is CAISQDSTSRPYNEQFF.

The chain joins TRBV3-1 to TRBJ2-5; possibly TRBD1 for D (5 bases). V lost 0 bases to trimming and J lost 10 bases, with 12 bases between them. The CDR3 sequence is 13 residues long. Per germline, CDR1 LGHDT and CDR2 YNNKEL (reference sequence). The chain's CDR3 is CASSQDIWTFQYF. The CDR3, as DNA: TGTGCCAGCAGCCAAGATATTTGGACATTCCAGTACTTC.

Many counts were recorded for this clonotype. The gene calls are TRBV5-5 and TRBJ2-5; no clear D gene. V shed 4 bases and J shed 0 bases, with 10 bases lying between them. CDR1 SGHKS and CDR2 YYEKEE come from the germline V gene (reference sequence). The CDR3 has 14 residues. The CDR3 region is CASSPPGYQETQYF. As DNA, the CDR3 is TGTGCCAGCAGCCCGCCCGGGTACCAAGAGACCCAGTACTTC.

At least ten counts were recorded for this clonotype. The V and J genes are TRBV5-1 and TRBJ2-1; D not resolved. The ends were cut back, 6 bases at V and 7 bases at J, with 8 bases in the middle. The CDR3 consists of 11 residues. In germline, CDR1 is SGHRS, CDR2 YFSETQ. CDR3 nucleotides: TGCGCCAGCAATTTGGCAAATGAGCAGTTCTTC. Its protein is CASNLANEQFF.

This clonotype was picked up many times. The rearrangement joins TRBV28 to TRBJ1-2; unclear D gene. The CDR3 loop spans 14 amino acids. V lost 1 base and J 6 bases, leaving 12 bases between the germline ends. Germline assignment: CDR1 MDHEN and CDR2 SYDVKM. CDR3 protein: CASSLFRRWDGYTF. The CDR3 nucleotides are TGTGCCAGCAGTTTATTCCGTAGATGGGATGGCTACACCTTC.

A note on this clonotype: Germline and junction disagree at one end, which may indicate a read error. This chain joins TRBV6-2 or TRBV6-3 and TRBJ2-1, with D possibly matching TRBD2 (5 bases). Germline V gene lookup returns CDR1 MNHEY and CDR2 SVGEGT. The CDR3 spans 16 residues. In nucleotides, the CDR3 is TGTGCCAGCAGTTACTCGATACGAGGGAGCTTTAATGAGCATTTCTTC. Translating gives CASSYSIRGSFNEHFF.

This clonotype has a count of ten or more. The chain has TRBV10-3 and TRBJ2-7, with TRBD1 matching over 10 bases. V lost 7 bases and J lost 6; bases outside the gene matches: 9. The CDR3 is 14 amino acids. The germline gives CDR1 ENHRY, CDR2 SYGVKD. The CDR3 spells CAIMRGDRGSEQYF. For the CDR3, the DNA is TGTGCCATCATGAGGGGGGACAGGGGCAGCGAGCAGTACTTC.

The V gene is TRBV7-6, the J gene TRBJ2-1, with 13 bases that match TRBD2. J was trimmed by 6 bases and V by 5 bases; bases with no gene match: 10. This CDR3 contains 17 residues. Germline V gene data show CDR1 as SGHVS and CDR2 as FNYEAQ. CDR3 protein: CASSRMGLAGPLNEQFF. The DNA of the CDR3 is TGTGCCAGCAGCCGTATGGGACTAGCGGGACCACTCAATGAGCAGTTCTTC.

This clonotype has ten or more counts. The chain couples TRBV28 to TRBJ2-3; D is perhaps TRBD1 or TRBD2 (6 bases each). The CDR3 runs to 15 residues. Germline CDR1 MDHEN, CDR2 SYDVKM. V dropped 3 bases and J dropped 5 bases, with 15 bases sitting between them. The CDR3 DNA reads TGTGCCAGCAGTTTGCCCGGGGGCGCGAGAGATACGCAGTATTTT. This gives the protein CASSLPGGARDTQYF.

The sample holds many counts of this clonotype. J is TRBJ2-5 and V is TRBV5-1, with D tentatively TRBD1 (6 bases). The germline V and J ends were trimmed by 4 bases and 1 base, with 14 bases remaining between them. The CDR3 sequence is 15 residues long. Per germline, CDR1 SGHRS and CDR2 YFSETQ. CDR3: CASSITGRSQETQYF. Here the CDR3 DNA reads TGCGCCAGCAGCATCACAGGGCGGAGCCAAGAGACCCAGTACTTC.

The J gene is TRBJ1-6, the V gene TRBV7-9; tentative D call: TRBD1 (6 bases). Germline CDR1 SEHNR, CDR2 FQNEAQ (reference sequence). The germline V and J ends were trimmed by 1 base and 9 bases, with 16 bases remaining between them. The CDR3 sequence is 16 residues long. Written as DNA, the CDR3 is TGTGCCAGCAGCTTAGGAGGGGGTGAGAGTGGTTCACCCCTCCACTTT. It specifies CASSLGGGESGSPLHF.

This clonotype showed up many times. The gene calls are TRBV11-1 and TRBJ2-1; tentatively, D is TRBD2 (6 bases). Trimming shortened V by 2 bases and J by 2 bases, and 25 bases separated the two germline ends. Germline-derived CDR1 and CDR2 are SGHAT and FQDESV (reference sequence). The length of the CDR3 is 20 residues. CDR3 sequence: CASSLWGLGTSPNPYNEQFF. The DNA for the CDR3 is TGTGCCAGCAGCTTATGGGGATTGGGAACTAGCCCTAACCCCTACAATGAGCAGTTCTTC.

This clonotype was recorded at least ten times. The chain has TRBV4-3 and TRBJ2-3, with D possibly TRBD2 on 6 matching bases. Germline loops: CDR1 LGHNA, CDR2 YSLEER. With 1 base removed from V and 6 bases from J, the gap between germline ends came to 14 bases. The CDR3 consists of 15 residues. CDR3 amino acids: CASSQAARGIDTQYF. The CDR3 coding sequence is TGCGCCAGCAGCCAAGCCGCCCGGGGGATTGATACGCAGTATTTT.

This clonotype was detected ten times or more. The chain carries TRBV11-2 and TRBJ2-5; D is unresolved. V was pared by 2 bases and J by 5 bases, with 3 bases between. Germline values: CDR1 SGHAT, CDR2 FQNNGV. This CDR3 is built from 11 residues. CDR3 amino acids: CASSLNETQYF. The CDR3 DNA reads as TGTGCCAGCAGCTTAAATGAGACCCAGTACTTC.

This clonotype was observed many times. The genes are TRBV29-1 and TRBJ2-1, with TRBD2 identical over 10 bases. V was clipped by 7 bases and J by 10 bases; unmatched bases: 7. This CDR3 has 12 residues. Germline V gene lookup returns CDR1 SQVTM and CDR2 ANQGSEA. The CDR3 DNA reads TGCAGCGACGAAGCGGGAGGGCGCGAGCAGTTCTTC. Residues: CSDEAGGREQFF.

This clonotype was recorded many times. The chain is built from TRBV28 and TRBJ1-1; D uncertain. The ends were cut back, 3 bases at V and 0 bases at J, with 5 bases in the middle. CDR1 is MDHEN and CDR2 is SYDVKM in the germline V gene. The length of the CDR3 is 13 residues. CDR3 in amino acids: CASSFTLNTEAFF. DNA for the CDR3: TGTGCCAGCAGTTTCACCTTGAACACTGAAGCTTTCTTT.

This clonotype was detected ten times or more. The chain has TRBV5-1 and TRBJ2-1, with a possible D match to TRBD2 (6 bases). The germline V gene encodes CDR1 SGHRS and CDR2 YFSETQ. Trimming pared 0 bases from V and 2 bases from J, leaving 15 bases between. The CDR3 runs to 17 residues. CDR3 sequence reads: CASSLALTGVAYNEQFF. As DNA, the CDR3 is TGCGCCAGCAGCTTGGCCCTAACGGGAGTGGCCTACAATGAGCAGTTCTTC.

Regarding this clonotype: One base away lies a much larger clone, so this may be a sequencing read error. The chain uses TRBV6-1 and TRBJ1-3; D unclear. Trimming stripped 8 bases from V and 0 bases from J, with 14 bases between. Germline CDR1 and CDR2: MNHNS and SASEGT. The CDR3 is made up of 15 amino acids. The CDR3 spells CASGPGLSSGNTIYF. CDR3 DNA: TGTGCCAGCGGGCCAGGTCTCAGCTCTGGAAACACCATATATTTT.

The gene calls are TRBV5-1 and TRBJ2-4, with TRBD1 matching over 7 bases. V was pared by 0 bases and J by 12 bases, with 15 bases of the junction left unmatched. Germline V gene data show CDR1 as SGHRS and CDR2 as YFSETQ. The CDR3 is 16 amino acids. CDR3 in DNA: TGCGCCAGCAGCTTGGGGCGGACAGGTGCAAAACAGGATCAGTACTTC. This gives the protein CASSLGRTGAKQDQYF.

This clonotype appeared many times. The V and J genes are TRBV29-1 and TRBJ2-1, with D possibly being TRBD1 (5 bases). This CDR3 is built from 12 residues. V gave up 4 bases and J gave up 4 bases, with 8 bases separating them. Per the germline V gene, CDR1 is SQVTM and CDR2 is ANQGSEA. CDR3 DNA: TGCAGCGTTGGAGACAGTTACAATGAGCAGTTCTTC. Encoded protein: CSVGDSYNEQFF.

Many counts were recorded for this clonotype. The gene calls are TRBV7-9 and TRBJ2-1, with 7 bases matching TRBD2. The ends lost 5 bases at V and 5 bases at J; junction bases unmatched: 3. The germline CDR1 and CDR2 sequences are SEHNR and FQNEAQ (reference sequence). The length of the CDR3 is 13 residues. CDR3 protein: CASSPLADNEQFF. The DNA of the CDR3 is TGTGCCAGCAGCCCGCTAGCGGACAATGAGCAGTTCTTC.

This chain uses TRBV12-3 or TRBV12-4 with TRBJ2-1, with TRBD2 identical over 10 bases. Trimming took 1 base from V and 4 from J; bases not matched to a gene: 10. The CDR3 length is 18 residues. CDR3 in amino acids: CASSLVAGGTLDYNEQFF. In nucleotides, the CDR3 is TGTGCCAGCAGTTTAGTAGCGGGGGGAACCCTCGATTACAATGAGCAGTTCTTC.

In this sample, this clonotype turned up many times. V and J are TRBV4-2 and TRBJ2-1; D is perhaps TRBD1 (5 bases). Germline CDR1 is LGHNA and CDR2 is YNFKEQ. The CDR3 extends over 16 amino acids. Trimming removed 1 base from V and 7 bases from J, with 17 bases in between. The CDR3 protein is CASSQALGRSFNEQFF. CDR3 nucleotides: TGTGCCAGCAGCCAAGCTCTGGGGCGATCTTTTAATGAGCAGTTCTTC.

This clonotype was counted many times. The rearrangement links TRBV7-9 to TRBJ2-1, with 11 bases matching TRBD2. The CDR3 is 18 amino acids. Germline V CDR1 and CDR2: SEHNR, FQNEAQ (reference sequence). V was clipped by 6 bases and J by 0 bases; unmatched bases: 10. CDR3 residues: CASSFPSGRFSSYNEQFF. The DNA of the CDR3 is TGTGCCAGCAGTTTTCCTAGCGGGAGGTTTTCCTCCTACAATGAGCAGTTCTTC.

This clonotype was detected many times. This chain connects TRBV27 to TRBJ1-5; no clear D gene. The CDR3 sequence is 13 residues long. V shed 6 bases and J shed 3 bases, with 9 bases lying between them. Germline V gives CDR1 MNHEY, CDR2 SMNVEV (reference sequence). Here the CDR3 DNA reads TGTGCCAGCAGATGGAGTTACAATCAGCCCCAGCATTTT. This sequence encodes CASRWSYNQPQHF.